The 13 T cell receptor beta chains below all came from one sample that was sequenced in a study of T cells after yellow fever vaccination (dated by TCRdb to the late 2010s). Libraries were made using 5' RACE. The listed sequencing device is Illumina HiSeq 2500. TCRdb reprocessed the public reads (quality trimming at Q25 with fastp, clone calling with MiXCR) and kept in-frame beta chains. Every entry covers one CDR3 protein and lists the most common genes and DNA from its rows. The sample contains some 250,000 distinct CDR3 sequences, 6.9% of them found a single time. The biggest ten clones account for roughly 0.93% of the sample. In the paper's terms, the treatment or condition label means: live attenuated yellow fever vaccine strain. The specimen was CD4+ T cells sorted from PBMCs, collected 15 days after the yellow fever booster vaccination. These receptors were collected from a man aged 30-40 years who received the YFV17D yellow fever vaccine.

There are many counts of this clonotype. V and J are TRBV7-8 and TRBJ2-1, with D possibly being TRBD2 (6 bases). From germline, CDR1 is SGHVS and CDR2 FQNEAQ. There are 16 residues in the CDR3. V dropped 5 bases and J dropped 3 bases, with 17 bases sitting between them. The DNA of the CDR3 is TGTGCCAGCAGCCTTCCCCGGGAGAATCGCTACAATGAGCAGTTCTTC. This encodes CASSLPRENRYNEQFF.

The chain carries TRBV21-1 and TRBJ2-3; the table assigns TRBD2, which was not confirmed against the DNA. TRBV21-1 is a listed pseudogene. The CDR3 covers 14 residues. The CDR3 nucleotides read TGTGCCGCCGGCTGCGGGAGGGCCTCAGATACGCAGTATTTT. Its protein is CAAGCGRASDTQYF.

V gene TRBV12-3 or TRBV12-4 combines with J gene TRBJ1-4; D gene uncertain. This CDR3 comprises 11 residues. The V gene lost 1 base and the J gene lost 16 bases, with 10 bases spanning the gap. In DNA form, the CDR3 reads TGTGCCAGCAGTTTAGACAGTTCTCCGTTTTTT. It encodes CASSLDSSPFF.

This clonotype has ten or more counts. This chain connects TRBV4-3 to TRBJ2-6; no clear D gene. The CDR3 loop spans 15 amino acids. Trimming shortened V by 0 bases and J by 0 bases, and 3 bases separated the two germline ends. Looked up from germline, CDR1 is LGHNA and CDR2 is YSLEER. CDR3 residues: CASSQDVSGANVLTF. The CDR3 region has the DNA TGCGCCAGCAGCCAAGACGTCTCTGGGGCCAACGTCCTGACTTTC.

At least ten counts were recorded for this clonotype. This chain uses TRBV20-1 with TRBJ2-5, with D hard to call. Trimming took off 0 bases at V and 1 base at J, with 3 bases between the two ends. Germline values: CDR1 DFQATT, CDR2 SNEGSKA (reference sequence). The CDR3 sequence is 12 residues long. CDR3 in DNA: TGCAGTGCTAGAGATTCCCAAGAGACCCAGTACTTC. Translation gives CSARDSQETQYF.

This clonotype was detected ten times or more. The gene calls are TRBV27 and TRBJ2-1; no clear D gene. Germline values: CDR1 MNHEY, CDR2 SMNVEV (reference sequence). This CDR3 contains 13 residues. Trimming shortened V by 6 bases and J by 13 bases, and 19 bases separated the two germline ends. CDR3 amino acids: CASSPVGWWEQFF. Here the CDR3 DNA reads TGTGCCAGCAGCCCGGTGGGGTGGTGGGAACAGTTCTTC.

A few counts support this clonotype. V and J are TRBV14 and TRBJ2-5; 10 nucleotides match TRBD2. V lost 2 bases and J lost 5; bases outside the gene matches: 5. Germline CDR1 and CDR2: SGHDN and FVKESK. This CDR3 is built from 15 residues. CDR3 protein: CASSQSGRAFETQYF. In DNA form, the CDR3 reads TGTGCCAGCAGCCAAAGCGGGAGGGCCTTTGAGACCCAGTACTTC.

This clonotype has only a few counts. The genes are TRBV7-2 and TRBJ2-7, with TRBD2 matching 12 bases. Germline loops: CDR1 SGHTA, CDR2 FQGNSA. With V trimmed by 3 bases and J by 3 bases, 9 bases remained unmatched. This CDR3 comprises 17 residues. CDR3 amino acids: CASSLARTSGTVYEQYF. The CDR3 nucleotides read TGTGCCAGCAGCTTGGCGAGGACTAGCGGGACGGTCTACGAGCAGTACTTC.

The rearrangement joins TRBV18 to TRBJ2-3, with 11 bases that match TRBD2. The CDR3 spans 15 residues. V lost 2 bases, J lost 5 bases, and 3 bases stayed unmatched. CDR1 is KGHSH and CDR2 is LQKENI in the germline V gene. CDR3 amino acids: CASSPSTSGRDTQYF. The CDR3 DNA follows: TGTGCCAGCTCACCAAGTACTAGCGGGAGAGATACGCAGTATTTT.

This clonotype was observed a few times. V and J are TRBV7-8 and TRBJ1-4, with D hard to call. CDR1 is SGHVS, CDR2 FQNEAQ, per germline. V was clipped by 2 bases and J by 2 bases, with 12 bases between them. The CDR3 sequence is 16 residues long. The CDR3 region is CASSLMGSRTNEKLFF. CDR3 bases: TGTGCCAGCAGCTTAATGGGTTCCCGCACTAATGAAAAACTGTTTTTT.

This clonotype was observed a handful of times. The chain carries TRBV3-1 and TRBJ2-5; 7 nucleotides align to TRBD2. This CDR3 spans 14 amino acids. The V segment lost 6 bases and the J segment 4 bases; nucleotides outside the gene matches: 8. Germline assignment: CDR1 LGHDT and CDR2 YNNKEL (reference sequence). CDR3 bases: TGTGCCAGCAGAGGAGCGGGGCTTGGAGAGACCCAGTACTTC. Translation gives CASRGAGLGETQYF.

In this sample, this clonotype turned up many times. V is TRBV5-5 and J is TRBJ2-7, with 10 bases fitting TRBD2. Germline CDR1 is SGHKS and CDR2 is YYEKEE (reference sequence). The CDR3 contains 15 residues. V shed 5 bases and J 2 bases; nucleotides not matched to a gene: 7. The CDR3 loop is CASRLPGLAAYEQYF. DNA for the CDR3: TGTGCCAGCAGACTCCCAGGACTAGCGGCCTACGAGCAGTACTTC.

V and J are TRBV29-1 and TRBJ2-1; 14 positions agree with TRBD2. From germline, CDR1 is SQVTM and CDR2 ANQGSEA. V lost 6 bases and J lost 8; bases outside the gene matches: 15. This CDR3 contains 17 residues. CDR3 bases: TGCAGCGTCAGGGGACTAGCGGGAGATAAGGGAGCGCATGAGCAGTTCTTC. Amino acids: CSVRGLAGDKGAHEQFF.